These 22 T cell receptor beta chains were sequenced from one sample in a study of shared clonotypes between healthy human individuals. Naive CD8 isolation took CD45RO-negative cells positively selected for CCR7 and excluded terminally differentiated effector memory CD45RA+ cells. TCRdb keeps only in-frame clones here, not all; method: immunoSEQ multiplex PCR. In the table there are about 2.1 million clones, just under 95% of which are singletons. Sequencing was performed on naive CD8+ T cells from PBMCs. Source of these receptors: a man aged 18 to 30 in good health. Some clones in this sample may be carry-over from other donors' samples.

The chain uses TRBV29-1 and TRBJ1-4; D is possibly TRBD1 (5 bases). Germline V lookup: CDR1 SQVTM, CDR2 ANQGSEA. This CDR3 is 13 amino acids long. Trimming pared 7 bases from V and 2 bases from J, leaving 11 bases between. CDR3 bases: TGCAGCGGTTCAGGGTCCACTAATGAAAAACTGTTTTTT. Protein: CSGSGSTNEKLFF.

The V and J genes are TRBV13 and TRBJ2-7, with 14 bases that match TRBD2. There are 15 residues in the CDR3. Losses at the gene ends were 8 bases for V and 6 bases for J; bases not matched to a gene: 9. CDR1 PRHDT and CDR2 FYEKMQ come from the germline V gene (reference sequence). The CDR3 bases are TGTGCCAGCTTTATGGGGGGACTAGCGGGAGTCGAGCAGTACTTC. This codes for CASFMGGLAGVEQYF.

The CDR3 sequence is CASSLNLAKNIQYF. The CDR3 region has the DNA TGTGCCAGCAGCTTGAACCTAGCCAAAAACATTCAGTACTTC. The gene calls are TRBV7-9 and TRBJ2-4, with D hard to call. The CDR3 covers 14 residues. Per germline, CDR1 SEHNR and CDR2 FQNEAQ (reference sequence). V was pared by 3 bases and J by 0 bases, with 6 bases between.

The chain uses TRBV6-1 and TRBJ2-7, with 8 bases that match TRBD1. Germline V gene sequence: CDR1 MNHNS, CDR2 SASEGT. V gave up 10 bases and J gave up 3 bases; unmatched junction bases: 5. CDR3 size: 12 residues. CDR3 sequence reads: CAIQGASYEQYF. DNA of the CDR3: TGTGCCATCCAGGGGGCTAGCTACGAGCAGTACTTC.

This rearrangement joins TRBV5-6 to TRBJ2-3; 10 bases fit TRBD2. CDR3 length equals 16 residues. Trimming took 0 bases from V and 4 from J; bases not matched to a gene: 5. Germline values: CDR1 SGHDT, CDR2 YYEEEE. This chain's CDR3 is CASSLVTSGIPDTQYF. The CDR3 nucleotides read TGTGCCAGCAGCTTGGTCACTAGCGGGATCCCAGATACGCAGTATTTT.

The rearrangement uses TRBV27 and TRBJ1-1; D not certain. CDR3 size: 15 residues. V was clipped by 0 bases and J by 0 bases, with 8 bases between them. Germline CDR1 and CDR2: MNHEY and SMNVEV (reference sequence). The CDR3 nucleotides read TGTGCCAGCAGTTTATCAGGCAATTTGAACACTGAAGCTTTCTTT. Encoded protein: CASSLSGNLNTEAFF.

V and J are TRBV7-9 and TRBJ1-2, with unresolved D. The CDR3 consists of 14 residues. Germline CDR1 reads SEHNR; CDR2 reads FQNEAQ (reference sequence). V was trimmed by 5 bases and J by 8 bases, leaving 18 bases between them. The CDR3, as DNA: TGTGCCAGCAGCCCAGCGAAGAGGGAGGCGGGCTACACCTTC. Protein: CASSPAKREAGYTF.

The V call is TRBV9, the J call TRBJ2-3; unclear D gene. This CDR3 region has 15 residues. Germline loops: CDR1 SGDLS, CDR2 YYNGEE. V was pared by 3 bases and J by 0 bases, with 11 bases between. Here the CDR3 DNA reads TGTGCCAGCAGCGCCTTCGCGGCTAGCACAGATACGCAGTATTTT. Translation: CASSAFAASTDTQYF. Looking up the rest from reference TRBV9 and TRBJ2-3 gives the full variable domain: DSGVTQTPKHLITATGQRVTLRCSPRSGDLSVYWYQQSLDQGLQFLIQYYNGEERAKGNILERFSAQQFPDLHSELNLSSLELGDSALYFCASSAFAASTDTQYFGPGTRLTVL.

The chain employs TRBV5-4 and TRBJ2-3; the D call may be TRBD1 or TRBD2 (6 bases each). CDR1 is SGHNT and CDR2 is YYREEE in the germline V gene (reference sequence). CDR3 length equals 14 residues. The V end lost 5 bases, the J end lost 0 bases, and 10 bases lay between the germline ends. The DNA of the CDR3 is TGTGCCAGCAGGGCGGGACATAGCACAGATACGCAGTATTTT. Translation: CASRAGHSTDTQYF. Full variable domain (rest looked up from reference TRBV5-4 and TRBJ2-3): ETGVTQSPTHLIKTRGQQVTLRCSSQSGHNTVSWYQQALGQGPQFIFQYYREEENGRGNFPPRFSGLQFPNYSSELNVNALELDDSALYLCASRAGHSTDTQYFGPGTRLTVL.

V usage is TRBV4-1 and J usage is TRBJ1-5; D is undetermined. The V gene's germline CDR1 is MGHRA and CDR2 YSYEKL. The CDR3 spans 18 residues. Trimming took off 2 bases at V and 2 bases at J, with 19 bases between the two ends. The CDR3 sequence is CASSQHPGLSSGNQPQHF. The CDR3 DNA sequence: TGCGCCAGCAGCCAACACCCTGGACTTTCAAGCGGCAATCAGCCCCAGCATTTT.

V usage is TRBV7-6 and J usage is TRBJ2-7, with 7 bases identical to TRBD2. CDR1 and CDR2 from the germline V gene are SGHVS and FNYEAQ. With V trimmed by 5 bases and J by 0 bases, 10 bases remained unmatched. The CDR3 has 16 amino acids. CDR3 sequence reads: CASSPGTIGASYEQYF. For the CDR3, the DNA is TGTGCCAGCAGCCCCGGGACTATCGGCGCCTCCTACGAGCAGTACTTC.

The chain combines TRBV27 with TRBJ2-1; TRBD2 agrees at 13 bases. The CDR3 totals 18 residues. Germline values: CDR1 MNHEY, CDR2 SMNVEV (reference sequence). V was clipped by 5 bases and J by 5 bases; unmatched bases: 12. The CDR3 coding sequence is TGTGCCAGCAGTAAAATAGGACTAGCGGGAGTGGAGAACAATGAGCAGTTCTTC. It encodes CASSKIGLAGVENNEQFF.

The rearrangement links TRBV5-1 to TRBJ2-5, with 8 bases fitting TRBD1. Germline CDR1 SGHRS, CDR2 YFSETQ. This CDR3 region has 14 residues. Trimming at V came to 5 bases and at J to 5 bases, leaving 8 bases not matched to a gene. The CDR3 DNA is TGCGCCAGCAGTTACGCAGGGGGCGAGGAGACCCAGTACTTC. Residues: CASSYAGGEETQYF. The full variable domain, its missing parts supplied by reference TRBV5-1 and TRBJ2-5, is KAGVTQTPRYLIKTRGQQVTLSCSPISGHRSVSWYQQTPGQGLQFLFEYFSETQRNKGNFPGRFSGRQFSNSRSEMNVSTLELGDSALYLCASSYAGGEETQYFGPGTRLLVL.

This chain uses TRBV5-1 with TRBJ2-7; 7 bases line up with TRBD1. Trimming took 0 bases from V and 4 from J; bases not matched to a gene: 7. Looked up from germline, CDR1 is SGHRS and CDR2 is YFSETQ. The CDR3 contains 15 residues. The CDR3 bases are TGCGCCAGCAGCTTGGATAGGGGGCTGATGTACGAGCAGTACTTC. Translating gives CASSLDRGLMYEQYF.

The V call is TRBV18, the J call TRBJ1-5, with 7 bases fitting TRBD1. The junction had 8 bases not matched to a gene; V was cut back by 3 bases and J by 0 bases. The CDR3 spans 17 residues. Germline V lookup: CDR1 KGHSH, CDR2 LQKENI. CDR3 nucleotides: TGTGCCAGCTCACCGACGGCAGGGGGGAATAGCAATCAGCCCCAGCATTTT. The encoded protein is CASSPTAGGNSNQPQHF.

CDR3 in DNA: TGCGCCAGCAGCACTGGGACTAGCGGGAGGGCCTACAATGAGCAGTTCTTC. Protein sequence: CASSTGTSGRAYNEQFF. The rearrangement links TRBV4-1 to TRBJ2-1; TRBD2 agrees at 16 bases. The germline CDR1 and CDR2 sequences are MGHRA and YSYEKL. V lost 5 bases, J lost 2 bases, and 3 bases stayed unmatched. The CDR3 sequence is 17 residues long.

The chain employs TRBV7-2 and TRBJ2-7, with 7 bases that match TRBD1. This CDR3 is built from 13 residues. J was trimmed by 3 bases and V by 2 bases; bases with no gene match: 1. Germline CDR1 reads SGHTA; CDR2 reads FQGNSA. CDR3 in DNA: TGTGCCAGCAGCTTAAGACAGGGCTACGAGCAGTACTTC. This sequence encodes CASSLRQGYEQYF.

Here the CDR3 reads CASSPGGGWELFF. DNA for the CDR3: TGTGCCAGCAGTCCCGGAGGCGGATGGGAGCTGTTTTTT. The chain recombines TRBV5-6 with TRBJ2-2, with D perhaps TRBD2 (5 bases). Between the trimmed V and J ends, which lost 5 bases and 9 bases, there was a span of 14 bases. CDR3 length: 13 amino acids. In germline, CDR1 is SGHDT, CDR2 YYEEEE.

The chain carries TRBV27 and TRBJ2-5, with 9 bases lining up with TRBD1. V gave up 4 bases and J gave up 5 bases; unmatched junction bases: 17. Germline assignment: CDR1 MNHEY and CDR2 SMNVEV (reference sequence). This CDR3 has 18 residues. The CDR3 bases are TGTGCCAGCAGTTCCCGAAAATTGACAGGGGGTTTTGTTGAGACCCAGTACTTC. Protein product: CASSSRKLTGGFVETQYF.

The gene calls are TRBV29-1 and TRBJ2-7, with 8 bases that match TRBD2. V shed 6 bases and J 2 bases; nucleotides not matched to a gene: 9. The germline CDR1 and CDR2 sequences are SQVTM and ANQGSEA. The CDR3 consists of 14 residues. Here the CDR3 DNA reads TGCAGCGTGGACCGTAGCGGGACGACCTACGAGCAGTACTTC. The encoded protein is CSVDRSGTTYEQYF.

For this clone: Other nucleotide sequences in the sample specify the same CDR3. The chain combines TRBV9 with TRBJ2-7; D is undetermined. The V end lost 2 bases, the J end lost 0 bases, and 3 bases lay between the germline ends. This CDR3 is 12 amino acids long. CDR1 and CDR2 from the germline V gene are SGDLS and YYNGEE. This CDR3 reads CASSVYSYEQYF. The CDR3 coding sequence is TGTGCCAGCAGCGTTTACTCCTACGAGCAGTACTTC.

The rearrangement uses TRBV9 and TRBJ1-2; 7 bases are a match to TRBD1. The germline CDR1 and CDR2 sequences are SGDLS and YYNGEE. The CDR3 consists of 16 residues. The V segment lost 3 bases and the J segment 5 bases; nucleotides outside the gene matches: 13. The CDR3 reads CASSASGGLGKYGYTF. The CDR3 bases are TGTGCCAGCAGCGCGTCAGGGGGGCTGGGAAAGTATGGCTACACCTTC.